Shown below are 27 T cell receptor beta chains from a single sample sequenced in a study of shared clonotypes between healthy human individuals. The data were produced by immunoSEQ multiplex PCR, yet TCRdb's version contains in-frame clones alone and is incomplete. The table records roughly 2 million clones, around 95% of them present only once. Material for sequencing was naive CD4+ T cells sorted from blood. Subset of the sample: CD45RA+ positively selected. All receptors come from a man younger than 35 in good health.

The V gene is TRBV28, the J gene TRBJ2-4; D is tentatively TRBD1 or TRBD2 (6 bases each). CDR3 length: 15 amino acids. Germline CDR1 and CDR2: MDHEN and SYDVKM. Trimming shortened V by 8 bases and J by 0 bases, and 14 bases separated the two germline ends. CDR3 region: CASVGGGLAKNIQYF. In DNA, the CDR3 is TGTGCCAGCGTTGGAGGGGGGCTAGCCAAAAACATTCAGTACTTC.

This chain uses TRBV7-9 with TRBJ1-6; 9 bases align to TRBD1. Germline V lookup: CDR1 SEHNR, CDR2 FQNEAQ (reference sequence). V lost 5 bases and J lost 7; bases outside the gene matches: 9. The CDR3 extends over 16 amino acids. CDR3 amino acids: CASSPLGGTGNSPLHF. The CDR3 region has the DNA TGTGCCAGCAGCCCCCTTGGGGGGACAGGGAATTCACCCCTCCACTTT.

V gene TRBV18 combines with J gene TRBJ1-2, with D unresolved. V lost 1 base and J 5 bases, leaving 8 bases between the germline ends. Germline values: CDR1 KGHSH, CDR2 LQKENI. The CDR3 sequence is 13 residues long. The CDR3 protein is CASSPQGRYGYTF. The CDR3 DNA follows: TGTGCCAGCTCACCACAGGGTCGGTATGGCTACACCTTC.

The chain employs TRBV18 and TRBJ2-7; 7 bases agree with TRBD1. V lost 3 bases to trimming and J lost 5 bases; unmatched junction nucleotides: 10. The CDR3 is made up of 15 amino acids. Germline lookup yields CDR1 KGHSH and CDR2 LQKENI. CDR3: CASSPSRGTVDEQYF. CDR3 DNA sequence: TGTGCCAGCTCACCGAGCAGGGGGACCGTGGACGAGCAGTACTTC. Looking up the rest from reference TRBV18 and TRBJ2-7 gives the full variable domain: NAGVMQNPRHLVRRRGQEARLRCSPMKGHSHVYWYRQLPEEGLKFMVYLQKENIIDESGMPKERFSAEFPKEGPSILRIQQVVRGDSAAYFCASSPSRGTVDEQYFGPGTRLTVT.

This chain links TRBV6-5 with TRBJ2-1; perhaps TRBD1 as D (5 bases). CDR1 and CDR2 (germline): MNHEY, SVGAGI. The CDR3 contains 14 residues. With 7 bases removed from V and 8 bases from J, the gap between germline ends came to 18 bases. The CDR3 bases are TGTGCCAGCAAACCGTTGGGGCCCCTTGATGAGCAGTTCTTC. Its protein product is CASKPLGPLDEQFF.

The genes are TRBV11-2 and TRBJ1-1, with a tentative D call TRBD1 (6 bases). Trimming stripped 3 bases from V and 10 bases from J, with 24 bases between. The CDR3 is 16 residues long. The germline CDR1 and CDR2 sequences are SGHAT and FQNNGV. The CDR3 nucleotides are TGTGCCAGCAGCTTCAATCGGGACATATCAAAGAAGGGAGCTTTCTTT. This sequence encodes CASSFNRDISKKGAFF.

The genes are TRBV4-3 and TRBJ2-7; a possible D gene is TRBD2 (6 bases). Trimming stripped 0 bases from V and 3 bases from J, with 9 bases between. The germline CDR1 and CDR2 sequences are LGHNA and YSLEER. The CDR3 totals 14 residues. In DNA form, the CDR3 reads TGCGCCAGCAGCCAAGATTATAGCGGCTACGAGCAGTACTTC. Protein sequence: CASSQDYSGYEQYF.

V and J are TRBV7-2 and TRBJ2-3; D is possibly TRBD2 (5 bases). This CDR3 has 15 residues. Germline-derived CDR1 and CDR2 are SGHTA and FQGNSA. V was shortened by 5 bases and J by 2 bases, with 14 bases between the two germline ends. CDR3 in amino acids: CASSPIGGATDTQYF. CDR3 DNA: TGTGCCAGCAGCCCAATTGGAGGAGCCACAGATACGCAGTATTTT.

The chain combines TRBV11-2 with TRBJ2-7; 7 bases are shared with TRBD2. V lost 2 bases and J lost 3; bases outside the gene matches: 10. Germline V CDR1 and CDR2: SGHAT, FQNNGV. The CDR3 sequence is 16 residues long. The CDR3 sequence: CASSLLPRGVDYEQYF. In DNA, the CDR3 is TGTGCCAGCAGCTTACTGCCCCGGGGGGTAGACTACGAGCAGTACTTC.

The CDR3 loop is CASSLTGATGANVLTF. As DNA, the CDR3 is TGTGCCAGCAGTCTAACAGGGGCCACTGGGGCCAACGTCCTGACTTTC. This rearrangement joins TRBV28 to TRBJ2-6; 7 nucleotides line up with TRBD1. In germline, CDR1 is MDHEN, CDR2 SYDVKM. After removal of 5 bases from V and 2 bases from J, the junction contained 6 bases not matched to a gene. This CDR3 has 16 amino acids. The variable domain in full, completed from reference TRBV28 and TRBJ2-6, reads DVKVTQSSRYLVKRTGEKVFLECVQDMDHENMFWYRQDPGLGLRLIYFSYDVKMKEKGDIPEGYSVSREKKERFSLILESASTNQTSMYLCASSLTGATGANVLTFGAGSRLTVL.

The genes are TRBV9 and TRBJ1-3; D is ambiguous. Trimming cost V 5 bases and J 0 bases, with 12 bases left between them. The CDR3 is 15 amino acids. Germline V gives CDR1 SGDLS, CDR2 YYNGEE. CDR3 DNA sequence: TGTGCCAGCAGTGAAGGGAGCTACTCTGGAAACACCATATATTTT. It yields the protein CASSEGSYSGNTIYF.

The chain's CDR3 is CAWLKNYGYTF. In DNA, the CDR3 is TGTGCCTGGTTAAAGAACTATGGCTACACCTTC. The rearrangement joins TRBV30 to TRBJ1-2; the D is unclear. Trimming removed 5 bases from V and 2 bases from J, with 6 bases in between. Germline V lookup: CDR1 GTSNPN, CDR2 SVGIG (reference sequence). CDR3 length equals 11 residues.

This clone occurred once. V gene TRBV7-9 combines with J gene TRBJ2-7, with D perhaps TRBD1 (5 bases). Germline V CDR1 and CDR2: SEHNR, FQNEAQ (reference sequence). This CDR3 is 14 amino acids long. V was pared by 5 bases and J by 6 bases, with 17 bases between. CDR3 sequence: CASSPNPPGIEQYF. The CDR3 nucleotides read TGTGCCAGCAGCCCCAACCCCCCAGGGATCGAGCAGTACTTC. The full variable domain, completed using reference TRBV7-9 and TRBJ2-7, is DTGVSQNPRHKITKRGQNVTFRCDPISEHNRLYWYRQTLGQGPEFLTYFQNEAQLEKSRLLSDRFSAERPKGSFSTLEIQRTEQGDSAMYLCASSPNPPGIEQYFGPGTRLTVT.

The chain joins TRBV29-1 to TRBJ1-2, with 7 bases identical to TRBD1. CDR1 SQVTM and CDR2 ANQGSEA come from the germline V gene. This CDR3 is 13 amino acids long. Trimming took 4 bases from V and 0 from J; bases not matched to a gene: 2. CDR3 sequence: CSVATGANYGYTF. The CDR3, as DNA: TGCAGCGTTGCTACAGGGGCTAACTATGGCTACACCTTC.

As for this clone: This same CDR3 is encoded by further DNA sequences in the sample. CDR3 sequence reads: CASSLGYEQYF. The CDR3 DNA reads as TGTGCCAGCAGTCTAGGCTACGAGCAGTACTTC. V is TRBV6-5 and J is TRBJ2-7; D is uncertain. The germline gives CDR1 MNHEY, CDR2 SVGAGI. Trimming took off 5 bases at V and 3 bases at J, with 5 bases between the two ends. The CDR3 runs 11 residues.

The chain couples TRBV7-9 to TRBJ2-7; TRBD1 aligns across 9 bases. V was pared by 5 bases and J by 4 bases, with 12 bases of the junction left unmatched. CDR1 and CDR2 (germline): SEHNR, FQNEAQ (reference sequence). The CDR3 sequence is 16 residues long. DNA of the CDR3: TGTGCCAGCAGCGGTCCGGGACAGGGTAACGTTTACGAGCAGTACTTC. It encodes CASSGPGQGNVYEQYF. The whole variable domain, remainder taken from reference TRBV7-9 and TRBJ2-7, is DTGVSQNPRHKITKRGQNVTFRCDPISEHNRLYWYRQTLGQGPEFLTYFQNEAQLEKSRLLSDRFSAERPKGSFSTLEIQRTEQGDSAMYLCASSGPGQGNVYEQYFGPGTRLTVT.

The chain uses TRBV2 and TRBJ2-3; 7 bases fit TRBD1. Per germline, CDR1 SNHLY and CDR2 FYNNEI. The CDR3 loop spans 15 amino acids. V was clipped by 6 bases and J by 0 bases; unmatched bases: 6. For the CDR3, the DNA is TGTGCCAGCAGGGGAGACAGGGCTAGCACAGATACGCAGTATTTT. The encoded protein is CASRGDRASTDTQYF.

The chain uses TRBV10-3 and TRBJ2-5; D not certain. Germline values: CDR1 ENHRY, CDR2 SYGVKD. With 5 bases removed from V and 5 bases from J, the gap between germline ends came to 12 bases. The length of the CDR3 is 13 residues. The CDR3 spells CAISPTGWETQYF. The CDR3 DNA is TGTGCCATCAGTCCGACTGGCTGGGAGACCCAGTACTTC.

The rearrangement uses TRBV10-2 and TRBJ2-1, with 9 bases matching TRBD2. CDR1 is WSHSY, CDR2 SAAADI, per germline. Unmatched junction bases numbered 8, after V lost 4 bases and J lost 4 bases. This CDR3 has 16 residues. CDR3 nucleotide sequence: TGCGCCAGCAGTGGGTATGGGACTAGCCCTTACAATGAGCAGTTCTTC. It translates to CASSGYGTSPYNEQFF.

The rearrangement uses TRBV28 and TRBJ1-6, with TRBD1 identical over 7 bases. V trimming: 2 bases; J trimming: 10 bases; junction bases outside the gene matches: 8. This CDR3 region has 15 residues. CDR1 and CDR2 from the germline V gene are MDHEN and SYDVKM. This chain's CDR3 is CASSLLITGDSPLHF. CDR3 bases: TGTGCCAGCAGTTTACTTATAACAGGGGACTCACCCCTCCACTTT.

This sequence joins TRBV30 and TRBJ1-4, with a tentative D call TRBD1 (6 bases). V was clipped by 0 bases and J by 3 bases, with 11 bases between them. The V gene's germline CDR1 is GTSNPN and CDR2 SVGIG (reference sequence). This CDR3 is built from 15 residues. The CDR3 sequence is CAWSVQGGANEKLFF. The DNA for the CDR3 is TGTGCCTGGAGTGTTCAAGGGGGAGCTAATGAAAAACTGTTTTTT.

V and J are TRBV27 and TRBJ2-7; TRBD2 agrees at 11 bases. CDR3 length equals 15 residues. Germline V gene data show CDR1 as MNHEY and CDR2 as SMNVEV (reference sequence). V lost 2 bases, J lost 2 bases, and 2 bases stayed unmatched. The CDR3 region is CASSLVTSGTYEQYF. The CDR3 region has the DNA TGTGCCAGCAGTTTAGTGACTAGCGGGACCTACGAGCAGTACTTC.

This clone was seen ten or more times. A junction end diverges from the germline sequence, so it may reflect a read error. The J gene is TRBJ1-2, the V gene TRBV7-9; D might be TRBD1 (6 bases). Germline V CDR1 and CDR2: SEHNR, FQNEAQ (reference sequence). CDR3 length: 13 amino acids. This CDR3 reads CASSLLRGDKPEF. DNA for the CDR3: TGTGCCAGCAGCCTTTTGCGGGGGGACAAACCGGAATTC.

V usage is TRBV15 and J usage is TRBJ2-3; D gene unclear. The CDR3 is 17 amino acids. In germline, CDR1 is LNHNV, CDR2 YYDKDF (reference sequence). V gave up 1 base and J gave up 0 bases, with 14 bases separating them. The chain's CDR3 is CATSRARRFTSTDTQYF. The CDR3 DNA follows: TGTGCCACCAGCAGAGCGAGGAGATTTACTAGCACAGATACGCAGTATTTT.

DNA of the CDR3: TGTGCCAGCAGTTCGGTCGGGAGTGGTGTAGATACGCAGTATTTT. Translated, it gives CASSSVGSGVDTQYF. This chain links TRBV6-5 with TRBJ2-3, with a tentative D call TRBD2 (6 bases). The CDR3 has 15 amino acids. Germline values: CDR1 MNHEY, CDR2 SVGAGI. The V and J ends lost 4 bases and 5 bases respectively, with 16 bases between them.

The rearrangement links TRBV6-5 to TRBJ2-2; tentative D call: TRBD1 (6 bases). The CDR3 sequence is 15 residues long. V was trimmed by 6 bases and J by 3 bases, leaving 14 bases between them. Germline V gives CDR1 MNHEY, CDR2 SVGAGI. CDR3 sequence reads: CASREQGPHTGELFF. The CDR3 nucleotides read TGTGCCAGCAGAGAGCAGGGGCCCCACACCGGGGAGCTGTTTTTT.

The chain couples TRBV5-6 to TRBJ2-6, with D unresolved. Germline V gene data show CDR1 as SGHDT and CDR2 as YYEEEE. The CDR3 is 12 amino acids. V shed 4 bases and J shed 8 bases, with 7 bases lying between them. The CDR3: CASSGGSNVLTF. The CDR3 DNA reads TGTGCCAGCAGCGGTGGTTCCAACGTCCTGACTTTC. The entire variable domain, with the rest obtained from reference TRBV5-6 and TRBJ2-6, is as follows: DAGVTQSPTHLIKTRGQQVTLRCSPKSGHDTVSWYQQALGQGPQFIFQYYEEEERQRGNFPDRFSGHQFPNYSSELNVNALLLGDSALYLCASSGGSNVLTFGAGSRLTVL.